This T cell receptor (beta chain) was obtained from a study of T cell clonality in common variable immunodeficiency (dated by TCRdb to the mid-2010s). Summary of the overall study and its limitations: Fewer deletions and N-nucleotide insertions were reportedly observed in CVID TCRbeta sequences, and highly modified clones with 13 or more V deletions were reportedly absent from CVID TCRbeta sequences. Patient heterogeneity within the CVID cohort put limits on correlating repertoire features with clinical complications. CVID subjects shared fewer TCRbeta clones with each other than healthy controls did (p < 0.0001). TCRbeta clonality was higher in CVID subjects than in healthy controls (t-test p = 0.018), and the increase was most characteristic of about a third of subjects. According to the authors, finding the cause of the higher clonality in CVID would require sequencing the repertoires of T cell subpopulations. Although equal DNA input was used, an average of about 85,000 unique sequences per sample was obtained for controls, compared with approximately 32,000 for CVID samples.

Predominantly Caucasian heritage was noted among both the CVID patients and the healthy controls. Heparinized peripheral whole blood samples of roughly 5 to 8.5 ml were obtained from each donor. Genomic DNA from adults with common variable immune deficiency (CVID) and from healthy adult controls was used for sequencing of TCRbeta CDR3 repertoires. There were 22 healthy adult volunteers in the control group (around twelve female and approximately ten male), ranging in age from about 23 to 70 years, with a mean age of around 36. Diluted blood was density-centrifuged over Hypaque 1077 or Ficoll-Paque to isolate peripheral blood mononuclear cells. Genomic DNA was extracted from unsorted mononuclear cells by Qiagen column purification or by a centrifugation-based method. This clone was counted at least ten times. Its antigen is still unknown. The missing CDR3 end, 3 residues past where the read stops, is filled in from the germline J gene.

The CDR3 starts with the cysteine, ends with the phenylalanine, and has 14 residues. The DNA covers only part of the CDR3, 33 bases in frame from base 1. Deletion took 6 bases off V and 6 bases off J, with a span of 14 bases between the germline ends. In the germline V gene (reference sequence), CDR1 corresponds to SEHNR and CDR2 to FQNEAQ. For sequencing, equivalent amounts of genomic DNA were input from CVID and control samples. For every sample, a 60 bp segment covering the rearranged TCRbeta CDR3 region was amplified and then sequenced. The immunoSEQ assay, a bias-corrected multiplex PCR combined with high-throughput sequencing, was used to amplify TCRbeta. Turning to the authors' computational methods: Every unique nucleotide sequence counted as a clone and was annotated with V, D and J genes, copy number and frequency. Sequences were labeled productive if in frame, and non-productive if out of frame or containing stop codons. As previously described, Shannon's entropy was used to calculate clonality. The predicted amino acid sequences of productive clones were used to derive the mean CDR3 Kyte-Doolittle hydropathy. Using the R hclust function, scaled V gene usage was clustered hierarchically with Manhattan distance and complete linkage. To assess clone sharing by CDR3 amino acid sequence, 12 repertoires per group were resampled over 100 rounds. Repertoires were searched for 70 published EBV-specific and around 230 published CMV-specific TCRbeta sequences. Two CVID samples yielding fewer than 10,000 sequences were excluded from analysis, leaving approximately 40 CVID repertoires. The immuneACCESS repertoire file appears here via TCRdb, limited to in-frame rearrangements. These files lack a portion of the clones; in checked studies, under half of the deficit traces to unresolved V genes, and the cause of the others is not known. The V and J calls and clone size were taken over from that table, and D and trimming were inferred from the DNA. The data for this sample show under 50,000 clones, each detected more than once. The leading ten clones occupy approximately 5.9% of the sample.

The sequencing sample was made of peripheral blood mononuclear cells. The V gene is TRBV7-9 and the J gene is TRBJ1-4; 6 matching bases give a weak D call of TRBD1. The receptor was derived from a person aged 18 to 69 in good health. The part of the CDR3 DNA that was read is TGTGCCAGCAGGCCGGGACACGGCGATGAAAAA. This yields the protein CASRPGHGDEK. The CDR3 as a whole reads CASRPGHGDEKLFF.